A selection of T cell receptor beta chains follows, all from one sample in a study of T cell clones after liver transplantation. This table comes from immunoSEQ multiplex PCR, and its TCRdb copy is limited to in-frame clones, with some not included. The profile shows around 97,000 clones, about 81% of them singletons. The sample consisted of CD4+ T cells from blood, taken around 44 months after liver transplant. These receptors were taken from a human patient who received a liver transplant. Some T cells may arise from the graft donor. Both conserved end residues are part of each CDR3. A D gene is named only where the DNA matches it firmly. Expanded clones are given a class, and other clones once, few, many or no size at all.

d_gene	v_gene	abundance	j_gene	CDR3nt	CDR3aa
NA	TRBV9	NA	TRBJ1-1	TGTGCCAGCAGCCCCAACCCAGGGAGGGACACTGAAGCTTTCTTT	CASSPNPGRDTEAFF
NA	TRBV9	NA	TRBJ2-1	TGTGCCAGCAGCGTGGATGAGAACCCCAATGAGCAGTTCTTC	CASSVDENPNEQFF
TRBD1	TRBV27	NA	TRBJ1-4	TGTGCCAGCAGTCCCCCGAGACAGGGTCCTAATGAAAAACTGTTTTTT	CASSPPRQGPNEKLFF
NA	TRBV5-1	NA	TRBJ1-2	TGCGCCAGCAGCTTGGCCGGGGAGGTTTATGGCTACACCTTC	CASSLAGEVYGYTF
TRBD1	TRBV2	NA	TRBJ1-5	TGTGCCAGCAGTGCGGGACAGACAAACAATCAGCCCCAGCATTTT	CASSAGQTNNQPQHF
TRBD1	TRBV19	NA	TRBJ1-2	TGTGCCAGTACCCCTCTTGGGGACAGGGATGGCTACACCTTC	CASTPLGDRDGYTF
NA	TRBV9	NA	TRBJ1-4	TGTGCCAGCAGCGTACTCGCATCAAATGAAAAACTGTTTTTT	CASSVLASNEKLFF
TRBD1	TRBV2	NA	TRBJ1-4	TGTGCCAGCACCGTGGGACAGGGGGTTAATAATGAAAAACTGTTTTTT	CASTVGQGVNNEKLFF
NA	TRBV5-1	NA	TRBJ1-1	TGCGCCAGCAGCCCCGACTTGGGGGCAATGAACACTGAAGCTTTCTTT	CASSPDLGAMNTEAFF
NA	TRBV6-1	few	TRBJ1-5	TGTGCCAGCAGTGAACACCCTCCTCAGGGTAAGGCCCAGCCCCAGCATTTT	CASSEHPPQGKAQPQHF
NA	TRBV4-2	NA	TRBJ1-3	TGTGCCAGCAGCCAAGAGACAGTTGGAGGATCGGCTGGAAACACCATATATTTT	CASSQETVGGSAGNTIYF
NA	TRBV5-1	NA	TRBJ2-5	TGCGCCAGCAGCTCCGGGGGAACAGGGACGGAGACCCAGTACTTC	CASSSGGTGTETQYF
NA	TRBV5-1	NA	TRBJ1-3	TGCGCCAGCAGTTCCGGGGCCTCTGGAAACACCATATATTTT	CASSSGASGNTIYF
TRBD1	TRBV2	NA	TRBJ2-6	TGTGCCAGCAGCGTTCCGGGACAGGGAGGTTCTGGGGCCAACGTCCTGACTTTC	CASSVPGQGGSGANVLTF
NA	TRBV14	NA	TRBJ1-2	TGTGCCAGCAGCCAAGCGCGATGGGGCTACACCTTC	CASSQARWGYTF
NA	TRBV6-1	NA	TRBJ1-3	TGTGCCAGCAGTGTCGGTGCAGGGCCCTCTGGAAACACCATATATTTT	CASSVGAGPSGNTIYF
NA	TRBV7-2	NA	TRBJ2-1	TGTGCCAGCAGCCCGAGGAACTACAATGAGCAGTTCTTC	CASSPRNYNEQFF
NA	TRBV25-1	NA	TRBJ2-1	TGTGCCAGCAGTGGCACTCCCACAACCGGGGGAGGGGGCTATGAGCAGTTCTTC	CASSGTPTTGGGGYEQFF
TRBD1	TRBV15	NA	TRBJ2-7	TGTGCCACCAGCAGAGACCTCCCTGGACAGGGCTACGAGCAGTACTTC	CATSRDLPGQGYEQYF
TRBD2	TRBV14	once	TRBJ2-1	TGTGCCAGCAGCCGACTAGCGGGGGGCTTAAACAATGAGCAGTTCTTC	CASSRLAGGLNNEQFF
NA	TRBV19	NA	TRBJ1-3	TGTGCCAGTAGTATTGGAGGGGTCACAGTAGGAAACACCATATATTTT	CASSIGGVTVGNTIYF
TRBD1	TRBV19	once	TRBJ1-4	TGTGCCAGTAGTTCGGACAGGGTAGACGAAAAACTGTTTTTT	CASSSDRVDEKLFF
TRBD1	TRBV11-2	NA	TRBJ1-2	TGTGCCAGCAGCTTAGATCGGGGTAGGGGGCGGATATATGGCTACACCTTC	CASSLDRGRGRIYGYTF
NA	TRBV4-3	NA	TRBJ1-1	TGCGCCAGCAGCCGGGACGGGATTAACACTGAAGCTTTCTTT	CASSRDGINTEAFF